Listed here are 17 T cell receptor beta chains from one sample, sequenced in a study of cytomegalovirus exposure and HLA in healthy donors. In the PCR, 60 Vbeta and 13 Jbeta primers were used. Clones were sequenced by immunoSEQ multiplex PCR, and TCRdb holds only the in-frame ones, with some missing. The repertoire has hundreds of thousands of clones, approximately 90% of them found once; the top ten carry 2% to 3%. The sequenced sample consisted of PBMCs. These receptors originate from a woman between 18 and 29 years old in good health and CMV-seronegative.

The chain has TRBV11-1 and TRBJ1-6; no reliable D call. Per the germline V gene, CDR1 is SGHAT and CDR2 is FQDESV (reference sequence). The CDR3 spans 14 residues. Between the trimmed V and J ends, which lost 6 bases and 0 bases, there was a span of 6 bases. The CDR3, as DNA: TGTGCCAGCAGACAGAGCTCCTATAATTCACCCCTCCACTTT. Amino acids: CASRQSSYNSPLHF. Full variable domain (missing parts from reference TRBV11-1 and TRBJ1-6): EAEVAQSPRYKITEKSQAVAFWCDPISGHATLYWYRQILGQGPELLVQFQDESVVDDSQLPKDRFSAERLKGVDSTLKIQPAELGDSAMYLCASRQSSYNSPLHFGNGTRLTVT.

V gene TRBV5-1 combines with J gene TRBJ2-1; 8 bases align to TRBD2. Trimming removed 9 bases from V and 8 bases from J; junction bases left unmatched: 10. The CDR3 spans 13 residues. Germline CDR1 SGHRS, CDR2 YFSETQ. The CDR3 DNA reads as TGCGCCACAGCTCGGACTAGCCGCCATGAGCAGTTCTTC. Amino acid sequence: CATARTSRHEQFF.

A single count supports this clone. The J gene is TRBJ1-4, the V gene TRBV5-6; D uncertain. Germline V gene sequence: CDR1 SGHDT, CDR2 YYEEEE. CDR3 length: 13 residues. V lost 8 bases, J lost 6 bases, and 14 bases lay in between. The CDR3 here is CASSPGFYEKLFF. The CDR3, as DNA: TGTGCCAGTTCCCCGGGATTCTATGAAAAACTGTTTTTT.

The chain employs TRBV18 and TRBJ2-5, with TRBD1 identical over 8 bases. The J call is doubtful: the DNA matches TRBJ2-7 better. Germline lookup yields CDR1 KGHSH and CDR2 LQKENI. CDR3 length equals 16 residues. CDR3 coding DNA: TGTGCCAGCTCACGAGGGACAGGCCAGGGCTCCTACGAGCAGTACTTC. This gives the protein CASSRGTGQGSYEQYF.

This sequence joins TRBV2 and TRBJ1-1; TRBD1 matches 9 bases. Germline lookup yields CDR1 SNHLY and CDR2 FYNNEI. J lost 5 bases, V lost 7 bases, and 5 bases had no gene match. This CDR3 has 13 amino acids. In nucleotides, the CDR3 is TGTGCCAGCATGGGACAGGGAGAAACTGAAGCTTTCTTT. It is translated as CASMGQGETEAFF.

In the case of this clone: One end of the junction is discordant with germline, which a read error may explain. The chain carries TRBV10-3 and TRBJ1-5; TRBD1 is a possible D gene (6 bases). The CDR3 contains 15 residues. Germline-derived CDR1 and CDR2 are ENHRY and SYGVKD. The CDR3 DNA is TGTGCCAGCAGTACCCGGGTTGAAGGGGGTCAGCCCCAGCATTTT. Its protein product is CASSTRVEGGQPQHF.

The chain employs TRBV10-1 and TRBJ1-1; 9 positions match TRBD1. Trimming removed 5 bases from V and 3 bases from J; junction bases left unmatched: 7. From germline, CDR1 is WNHNN and CDR2 SYGVQD (reference sequence). The CDR3 is 15 amino acids. CDR3 protein: CASSPGTGTDTEAFF. CDR3 nucleotides: TGCGCCAGCAGTCCCGGGACAGGGACAGACACTGAAGCTTTCTTT.

V gene TRBV7-9 combines with J gene TRBJ1-2; D perhaps matches TRBD1 (6 bases). V lost 1 base and J lost 6, with 15 bases in between. This CDR3 is 15 amino acids long. CDR1 SEHNR and CDR2 FQNEAQ come from the germline V gene (reference sequence). The CDR3 sequence: CASSLGGGRSNGYTF. The DNA for the CDR3 is TGTGCCAGCAGCTTAGGGGGGGGGCGATCGAATGGCTACACCTTC.

The CDR3 loop is CASSLTARAGNTIYF. CDR3 nucleotides: TGTGCCAGCAGTTTAACGGCCAGGGCTGGAAACACCATATATTTT. The chain links TRBV27 to TRBJ1-3; D might be TRBD1 (5 bases). CDR3 length: 15 amino acids. Germline V gives CDR1 MNHEY, CDR2 SMNVEV (reference sequence). Deletions cut 2 bases from V and 2 bases from J, with 10 bases between.

The rearrangement joins TRBV6-5 to TRBJ1-5, with 8 bases fitting TRBD1. The CDR3 spans 13 residues. With 5 bases clipped from V and 6 bases from J, the junction kept 3 bases outside the gene matches. Germline assignment: CDR1 MNHEY and CDR2 SVGAGI. As DNA, the CDR3 is TGTGCCAGCAGTCTGGACAGGGCTCAGCCCCAGCATTTT. It translates to CASSLDRAQPQHF.

This clone was seen only a few times. The chain links TRBV20-1 to TRBJ1-1, with D possibly matching TRBD1 (5 bases). This CDR3 spans 10 amino acids. V was trimmed by 6 bases and J by 13 bases, leaving 15 bases between them. Germline V CDR1 and CDR2: DFQATT, SNEGSKA (reference sequence). CDR3 residues: CSARLWRGFF. The CDR3, as DNA: TGCAGTGCCCGCCTCTGGAGGGGTTTCTTT.

The V call is TRBV2, the J call TRBJ2-7; possibly TRBD1 for D (5 bases). Trimming left V 6 bases short and J 2 bases short, with 11 bases between. This CDR3 has 13 amino acids. Germline V CDR1 and CDR2: SNHLY, FYNNEI. The CDR3 nucleotides are TGTGCCAGCAGAAGACAGACGACCTACGAGCAGTACTTC. It specifies CASRRQTTYEQYF.

The chain joins TRBV5-1 to TRBJ1-2; TRBD1 aligns across 7 bases. V was clipped by 0 bases and J by 6 bases; unmatched bases: 2. The CDR3 has 13 amino acids. Germline CDR1 reads SGHRS; CDR2 reads YFSETQ. Written as DNA, the CDR3 is TGCGCCAGCAGCTTGGCCACAGGGGATGGCTACACCTTC. Its translation: CASSLATGDGYTF.

As DNA, the CDR3 is TGTGCCAGCCACCGGGGAGGTGTGGTCCCTAGCACAGATACGCAGTATTTT. Translation: CASHRGGVVPSTDTQYF. V gene TRBV27 combines with J gene TRBJ2-3; a weak D match, TRBD2 (6 bases). The CDR3 has 17 amino acids. Germline values: CDR1 MNHEY, CDR2 SMNVEV (reference sequence). The V end lost 8 bases, the J end lost 0 bases, and 21 bases lay between the germline ends.

The chain uses TRBV30 and TRBJ1-1, with TRBD1 matching over 7 bases. Germline assignment: CDR1 GTSNPN and CDR2 SVGIG (reference sequence). This CDR3 is 13 amino acids long. Losses at the gene ends were 5 bases for V and 3 bases for J; bases not matched to a gene: 6. The CDR3 DNA follows: TGTGCCTGGGACAGGGAGAGGGACACTGAAGCTTTCTTT. This codes for CAWDRERDTEAFF.

The rearrangement joins TRBV10-3 to TRBJ2-5; D might be TRBD2 (5 bases). There are 13 residues in the CDR3. Per the germline V gene, CDR1 is ENHRY and CDR2 is SYGVKD. Trimming shortened V by 4 bases and J by 7 bases, and 13 bases separated the two germline ends. The CDR3 DNA is TGTGCCATCAGTGTGGACTCAGGAGGGACCCAGTACTTC. Amino acids: CAISVDSGGTQYF.

There are a few counts of this clone. This rearrangement joins TRBV4-1 to TRBJ1-1; 7 bases are shared with TRBD1. CDR3 length: 14 residues. Germline V lookup: CDR1 MGHRA, CDR2 YSYEKL. Trimming took 4 bases from V and 1 from J; bases not matched to a gene: 3. CDR3 nucleotides: TGCGCCAGCAGCCTGCAGGGGGGGAACACTGAAGCTTTCTTT. This codes for CASSLQGGNTEAFF.